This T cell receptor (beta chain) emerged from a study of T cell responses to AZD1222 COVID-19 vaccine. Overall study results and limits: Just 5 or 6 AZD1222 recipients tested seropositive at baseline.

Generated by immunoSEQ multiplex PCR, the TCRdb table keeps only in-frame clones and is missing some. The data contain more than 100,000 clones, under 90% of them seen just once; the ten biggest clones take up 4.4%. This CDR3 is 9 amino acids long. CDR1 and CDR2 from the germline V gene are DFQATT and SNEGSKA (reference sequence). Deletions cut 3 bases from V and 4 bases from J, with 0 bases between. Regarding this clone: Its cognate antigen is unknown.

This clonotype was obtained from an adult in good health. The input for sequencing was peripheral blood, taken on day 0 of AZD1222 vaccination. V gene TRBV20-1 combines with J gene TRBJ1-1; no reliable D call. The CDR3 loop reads CSASTEAFF. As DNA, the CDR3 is TGCAGTGCTAGCACTGAAGCTTTCTTT.